These 9 T cell receptor beta chains were all obtained from the same sample, sequenced in a study of OX40 agonist ivuxolimab in advanced cancers. Some clones are missing from TCRdb's copy, which holds only in-frame ones; the method was immunoSEQ multiplex PCR. The sample contains about 21,000 clones, approximately 89% of which appear only once. The sample was CD4+ or CD8+ T cells sorted from blood, taken in a trial of the OX40 agonist ivuxolimab. The receptors shown here come from an adult with an advanced solid tumor such as melanoma, head and neck, liver or kidney cancer.

This chain uses TRBV4-3 with TRBJ1-1; 7 nucleotides align to TRBD1. This CDR3 is 15 amino acids long. J gave up 4 bases and V 2 bases, and 7 bases lay outside the gene matches. Germline V lookup: CDR1 LGHNA, CDR2 YSLEER. The CDR3 nucleotides are TGCGCCAGCAGCCAATTCCTTGCAGGGGGCACTGAAGCTTTCTTT. Encoded protein: CASSQFLAGGTEAFF.

The chain employs TRBV10-3 and TRBJ2-5, with TRBD1 matching over 9 bases. V lost 3 bases and J lost 0; bases outside the gene matches: 5. The CDR3 contains 16 residues. Germline assignment: CDR1 ENHRY and CDR2 SYGVKD. CDR3 amino acids: CAISEGTGKNQETQYF. The CDR3 coding sequence is TGTGCCATCAGTGAAGGGACAGGGAAGAACCAAGAGACCCAGTACTTC.

This clone was detected only a few times. V and J are TRBV9 and TRBJ1-1, with D perhaps matching TRBD1 (5 bases). This CDR3 comprises 19 residues. V dropped 6 bases and J dropped 1 base, with 28 bases sitting between them. The germline V gene has CDR1 SGDLS and CDR2 YYNGEE. In DNA, the CDR3 is TGTGCCAGCACCGAAAATTGGGACCGCCCCCTTACCTGGAACACTGAAGCTTTCTTT. Its protein product is CASTENWDRPLTWNTEAFF.

V and J are TRBV10-3 and TRBJ1-2; D gene ambiguous. The CDR3 runs to 15 residues. The V end lost 0 bases, the J end lost 0 bases, and 8 bases lay between the germline ends. From germline, CDR1 is ENHRY and CDR2 SYGVKD. The CDR3 coding sequence is TGTGCCATCAGTGAGTCGAGGACGGCTAACTATGGCTACACCTTC. Protein: CAISESRTANYGYTF.

The rearrangement links TRBV5-1 to TRBJ1-1; D remains ambiguous. Trimming took off 0 bases at V and 6 bases at J, with 15 bases between the two ends. There are 15 residues in the CDR3. Per germline, CDR1 SGHRS and CDR2 YFSETQ. This chain's CDR3 is CASSLELGGPSEAFF. In DNA, the CDR3 is TGCGCCAGCAGCTTGGAACTTGGTGGGCCGTCTGAAGCTTTCTTT.

The rearrangement links TRBV11-2 to TRBJ2-3; 9 nucleotides align to TRBD1. V lost 1 base, J lost 4 bases, and 9 bases stayed unmatched. This CDR3 comprises 17 residues. Germline V gene sequence: CDR1 SGHAT, CDR2 FQNNGV. Here the CDR3 DNA reads TGTGCCAGCAGCTTAGGGTGGGGGACAGGGCTGGCAGATACGCAGTATTTT. This translates into CASSLGWGTGLADTQYF.

The rearrangement uses TRBV5-6 and TRBJ1-1; D gene uncertain. The CDR3 covers 14 residues. The V end lost 0 bases, the J end lost 1 base, and 7 bases lay between the germline ends. CDR1 and CDR2 from the germline V gene are SGHDT and YYEEEE. The CDR3 sequence: CASSLVGGNTEAFF. CDR3 nucleotides: TGTGCCAGCAGCTTGGTGGGAGGGAACACTGAAGCTTTCTTT.

The V gene is TRBV27, the J gene TRBJ1-2; a possible D gene is TRBD1 (6 bases). The CDR3 is 14 amino acids. V was cut by 3 bases and J by 2 bases, with 10 bases left in between. Germline CDR1 MNHEY, CDR2 SMNVEV (reference sequence). Here the CDR3 reads CASSLRGGNYGYTF. The CDR3 nucleotides are TGTGCCAGCAGTTTGAGGGGGGGCAACTATGGCTACACCTTC.

This clone was recorded once. The gene calls are TRBV5-1 and TRBJ2-5, with a tentative D call TRBD2 (7 bases). This CDR3 has 14 amino acids. Trimming shortened V by 7 bases and J by 1 base, and 14 bases separated the two germline ends. CDR1 and CDR2 from the germline V gene are SGHRS and YFSETQ. CDR3 nucleotides: TGCGCCAGCCCCCTGGCGGGGGCCCAAGAGACCCAGTACTTC. Encoded protein: CASPLAGAQETQYF.